This TCR beta chain came from a study of human thymus T cells. Study results and limitations: Related research has reported that thymic repertoires overlap highly among unrelated individuals. Gene usage (both V and J) appeared biased in thymic and blood repertoires.

This CDR3 region has 12 residues. Between the trimmed V and J ends, which lost 3 bases and 10 bases, there was a span of 12 bases. CDR1 and CDR2 from the germline V gene are LGHNA and YSLEER. Resections from corrective heart surgery supplied the thymus tissue. This clone came up once. The antigen remains undetermined. This table comes from immunoSEQ multiplex PCR, and its TCRdb copy is limited to in-frame clones, with some not included. Among some 120,000 clones listed, over 85% were seen once. The sample comprised thymus tissue. V and J are TRBV4-3 and TRBJ1-1; D is unclear. This TCR was recovered from a boy in the first two years of life with a congenital heart defect but otherwise immunologically healthy. The CDR3 DNA reads TGCGCCAGCAGCCAGTTCGGGCGGCCAGCTTTCTTT. The encoded protein is CASSQFGRPAFF.